This T cell receptor beta chain was observed in a study of blood T cell repertoires in COVID-19. Turning to this clone: Other DNA variants within this sample encode the same CDR3.

The CDR3 runs 13 residues. CDR1 and CDR2 (germline): MNHEY, SVGAGI. Trimming removed 0 bases at V and 6 bases at J, with 6 bases between. Original processing methods: Reference gene primer amplification gave estimated nucleated cell counts. Produced via immunoSEQ multiplex PCR; TCRdb's table is partial and in-frame only. V and J calls and clone size are given by that table; D and trimming were obtained from the DNA. The sample has 150,000 to 200,000 clones, approximately 82% seen once; the top ten hold 6.5% to 8.5%. What was sequenced was peripheral blood. The sequence was collected from a woman aged 40-49 years with COVID-19, enrolled during active disease. This chain links TRBV6-5 with TRBJ1-5, with a possible D match to TRBD1 (5 bases). The CDR3 loop is CASSYSGAQPQHF. DNA for the CDR3: TGTGCCAGCAGTTACTCAGGGGCTCAGCCCCAGCATTTT.